One sample yielded the 2 T cell receptor beta chains listed below, sequenced in a study of STAT5B mutations in CD4+ large granular lymphocyte leukemia. Sequencing was performed with immunoSEQ multiplex PCR; in TCRdb, only in-frame clones are kept and a portion is missing. The table includes 37,000 or so clones, about four fifths detected once. The sample consisted of CD4+ T cells from blood buffy coats. The source is a human donor in good health.

J is TRBJ1-2 and V is TRBV4-1, with 8 bases lining up with TRBD1. The V segment lost 4 bases and the J segment 5 bases; nucleotides outside the gene matches: 9. The V gene's germline CDR1 is MGHRA and CDR2 YSYEKL. The CDR3 runs to 15 residues. The CDR3 protein is CASSPPLDREYGYTF. CDR3 DNA: TGCGCCAGCAGCCCCCCCCTGGACAGGGAGTATGGCTACACCTTC.

The rearrangement joins TRBV5-6 to TRBJ2-3, with D possibly TRBD2 on 6 matching bases. The CDR3 extends over 14 amino acids. V lost 4 bases, J lost 6 bases, and 15 bases lay in between. Germline V gene data show CDR1 as SGHDT and CDR2 as YYEEEE. CDR3 nucleotides: TGTGCCAGCAGCCGGCGGGATGCCGGGGATACGCAGTATTTT. Protein sequence: CASSRRDAGDTQYF. Complete variable domain (other parts from reference TRBV5-6 and TRBJ2-3): DAGVTQSPTHLIKTRGQQVTLRCSPKSGHDTVSWYQQALGQGPQFIFQYYEEEERQRGNFPDRFSGHQFPNYSSELNVNALLLGDSALYLCASSRRDAGDTQYFGPGTRLTVL.